The clone carrying this T cell receptor (beta chain) showed up many times. Its antigen is still unknown. This specimen comes from a study of T cell repertoires in cytomegalovirus infection. Background on the study: Epitope selection comprised recently identified HLA-C-restricted CMV epitopes and well-studied HLA-B-restricted CMV epitopes. Matching HLA type and CMV infection were both indicated by public TCR beta signatures. Broader study findings: The ex vivo response was dominated by HLA-C-restricted CMV-specific TCR beta clonotypes.

TCRdb re-called the reads through MiXCR, storing one row per CDR3 protein. The data hold 44,000 or so distinct CDR3 sequences, with roughly 20% observed a single time. This receptor was obtained from a human donor in good health (CMV status not recorded). Some clones in this sample may be carry-over from other donors' samples. The sample in question was CD8+ T cells from cultured PBMCs, obtained from culture after CMV antigen stimulation.

This CDR3 reads CATSGNRRGRGEKLFF. CDR3 coding DNA: TGTGCCACCAGCGGTAACCGTCGTGGAAGAGGTGAAAAACTGTTTTTT. The chain joins TRBV15 to TRBJ1-4; D is unclear. Germline V lookup: CDR1 LNHNV, CDR2 YYDKDF (reference sequence). This CDR3 contains 16 residues. Trimming left V 5 bases short and J 7 bases short, with 20 bases between.